Below are 30 T cell receptor beta chains sequenced from a single sample in a study of blood T cell repertoires in COVID-19. Generated by immunoSEQ multiplex PCR, the TCRdb table keeps only in-frame clones and is missing some. The sample shows 130,000 to 150,000 clones, about 90% of them seen only once. Sequences were obtained from peripheral blood. The receptors shown here come from a human donor in a cohort sampled during active COVID-19.

The rearrangement joins TRBV6-5 to TRBJ1-6, with 8 bases matching TRBD1. After removal of 4 bases from V and 10 bases from J, the junction contained 3 bases not matched to a gene. This CDR3 region has 13 residues. CDR1 and CDR2 from the germline V gene are MNHEY and SVGAGI. CDR3 residues: CASSLTGESPLHF. CDR3 DNA: TGTGCCAGCAGTTTGACAGGGGAATCACCCCTCCACTTT.

The V gene is TRBV7-9, the J gene TRBJ2-5, with TRBD2 matching over 9 bases. The germline V gene has CDR1 SEHNR and CDR2 FQNEAQ (reference sequence). V shed 5 bases, J shed 2 bases, and the junction held 6 bases outside the gene matches. The CDR3 length is 15 residues. The CDR3 DNA sequence: TGTGCCAGCAGCCCCCCGACTAGCGGACAAGAGACCCAGTACTTC. Translating gives CASSPPTSGQETQYF. The whole variable domain, filled in from reference TRBV7-9 and TRBJ2-5, reads DTGVSQNPRHKITKRGQNVTFRCDPISEHNRLYWYRQTLGQGPEFLTYFQNEAQLEKSRLLSDRFSAERPKGSFSTLEIQRTEQGDSAMYLCASSPPTSGQETQYFGPGTRLLVL.

V usage is TRBV7-6 and J usage is TRBJ1-2; no reliable D call. The V end was cut by 1 base, the J end by 8 bases, with 8 bases between. The germline V gene encodes CDR1 SGHVS and CDR2 FNYEAQ. The CDR3 extends over 12 amino acids. The chain's CDR3 is CASSLGDKGYTF. For the CDR3, the DNA is TGTGCCAGCAGCTTAGGTGACAAAGGCTACACCTTC.

This sequence joins TRBV4-3 and TRBJ2-2, with TRBD2 matching 9 bases. Germline V gives CDR1 LGHNA, CDR2 YSLEER. V was clipped by 3 bases and J by 4 bases; unmatched bases: 12. The CDR3 is made up of 18 amino acids. CDR3 region: CASSHRGGLAGLTGELFF. The CDR3 DNA is TGCGCCAGCAGCCACCGCGGAGGGCTAGCGGGACTCACCGGGGAGCTGTTTTTT.

In nucleotides, the CDR3 is TGTGCCAGCAGCTTCTCCGGGACAGGGGCGCTAGATACGCAGTATTTT. This translates into CASSFSGTGALDTQYF. This chain joins TRBV5-5 and TRBJ2-3; TRBD1 aligns across 10 bases. V was clipped by 2 bases and J by 5 bases; unmatched bases: 8. The CDR3 contains 16 residues. Germline-derived CDR1 and CDR2 are SGHKS and YYEKEE (reference sequence).

The chain couples TRBV15 to TRBJ2-2, with TRBD2 matching over 8 bases. Germline-derived CDR1 and CDR2 are LNHNV and YYDKDF (reference sequence). The CDR3 contains 20 residues. J was trimmed by 1 base and V by 5 bases; bases with no gene match: 18. CDR3 loop: CATSEWRTSGAGRNTGELFF. CDR3 DNA sequence: TGTGCCACCAGCGAGTGGAGAACTAGCGGAGCCGGAAGGAACACCGGGGAGCTGTTTTTT.

The gene calls are TRBV28 and TRBJ2-5; the match to TRBD2 covers 7 bases. V shed 5 bases, J shed 5 bases, and the junction held 8 bases outside the gene matches. Germline V CDR1 and CDR2: MDHEN, SYDVKM. The CDR3 loop spans 14 amino acids. In DNA form, the CDR3 reads TGTGCCAGCAGTATGGGGGGGTCGGCCGAGACCCAGTACTTC. It codes for CASSMGGSAETQYF.

This clone occurred once. V and J are TRBV18 and TRBJ1-5, with 9 bases lining up with TRBD1. Germline values: CDR1 KGHSH, CDR2 LQKENI. CDR3 length equals 17 residues. Losses at the gene ends were 0 bases for V and 3 bases for J; bases not matched to a gene: 6. In DNA, the CDR3 is TGTGCCAGCTCACCACCGGGAGGACAGGGGATCAATCAGCCCCAGCATTTT. Translation: CASSPPGGQGINQPQHF.

This chain uses TRBV7-9 with TRBJ2-5, with TRBD2 matching over 7 bases. This CDR3 is 15 amino acids long. J lost 3 bases, V lost 4 bases, and 8 bases had no gene match. The germline CDR1 and CDR2 sequences are SEHNR and FQNEAQ (reference sequence). The CDR3 reads CASSYSGTLKETQYF. The DNA of the CDR3 is TGTGCCAGCAGCTACAGCGGGACCTTAAAAGAGACCCAGTACTTC.

The V and J genes are TRBV19 and TRBJ2-2; possibly TRBD1 for D (5 bases). Trimming removed 2 bases from V and 2 bases from J, with 12 bases in between. The CDR3 has 16 residues. Germline V lookup: CDR1 LNHDA, CDR2 SQIVND (reference sequence). CDR3: CASSITGHINTGELFF. The CDR3 DNA sequence: TGTGCCAGTAGTATAACCGGACACATTAACACCGGGGAGCTGTTTTTT.

The rearrangement joins TRBV19 to TRBJ1-2, with 8 nucleotides matching TRBD1. The junction had 4 bases not matched to a gene; V was cut back by 1 base and J by 6 bases. Germline V gene data show CDR1 as LNHDA and CDR2 as SQIVND (reference sequence). This CDR3 is built from 14 residues. CDR3 sequence reads: CASSIAPGGDGYTF. The CDR3 DNA sequence: TGTGCCAGTAGTATAGCCCCAGGGGGCGATGGCTACACCTTC.

The chain has TRBV10-3 and TRBJ2-2; D ambiguous. There are 10 residues in the CDR3. V shed 8 bases and J shed 8 bases, with 6 bases lying between them. The germline gives CDR1 ENHRY, CDR2 SYGVKD. CDR3: CAIVRGELFF. CDR3 DNA: TGTGCCATCGTGCGGGGGGAGCTGTTTTTT.

The chain combines TRBV3-1 (or the pseudogene TRBV3-2) with TRBJ2-1, with 9 bases aligning to TRBD2. V lost 1 base, J lost 3 bases, and 4 bases stayed unmatched. Germline V gene lookup returns CDR1 LGHDT and CDR2 YNNKEL (reference sequence). This CDR3 region has 16 residues. The CDR3 loop reads CASSQGVAGDYNEQFF. CDR3 bases: TGTGCCAGCAGCCAAGGGGTAGCGGGGGACTACAATGAGCAGTTCTTC.

The J gene is TRBJ2-7, the V gene TRBV9; TRBD1 matches 8 bases. V was pared by 4 bases and J by 5 bases, with 14 bases of the junction left unmatched. From germline, CDR1 is SGDLS and CDR2 YYNGEE. This CDR3 has 16 amino acids. CDR3 nucleotide sequence: TGTGCCAGCAGCTTCCACGACAGGGGCCCTTTTGACGAGCAGTACTTC. Translation gives CASSFHDRGPFDEQYF. The full variable domain, completed using reference TRBV9 and TRBJ2-7, is DSGVTQTPKHLITATGQRVTLRCSPRSGDLSVYWYQQSLDQGLQFLIQYYNGEERAKGNILERFSAQQFPDLHSELNLSSLELGDSALYFCASSFHDRGPFDEQYFGPGTRLTVT.

The J gene is TRBJ1-1, the V gene TRBV18; maybe TRBD1 (5 bases). The germline V gene encodes CDR1 KGHSH and CDR2 LQKENI. This CDR3 region has 13 residues. V was cut by 4 bases and J by 1 base, with 7 bases left in between. The CDR3 DNA follows: TGTGCCAGCTCACTTGGGGCGAACACTGAAGCTTTCTTT. Translation gives CASSLGANTEAFF.

The rearrangement links TRBV2 to TRBJ1-2, with 8 nucleotides matching TRBD1. The germline V gene encodes CDR1 SNHLY and CDR2 FYNNEI. V was clipped by 6 bases and J by 5 bases; unmatched bases: 5. The CDR3 has 13 amino acids. As DNA, the CDR3 is TGTGCCAGCAGCGGACAGGGAACGTATGGCTACACCTTC. Translation gives CASSGQGTYGYTF.

Concerning this clone itself: This clone may be a read error of a much larger clone one base away. The chain couples TRBV5-4 to TRBJ2-2, with TRBD1 identical over 9 bases. The CDR3 runs 15 residues. The trim removed 4 bases at V and 1 base at J, leaving 2 bases unmatched. Germline V gives CDR1 SGHNT, CDR2 YYREEE (reference sequence). CDR3 in amino acids: CASSQDRGNTGELFF. The CDR3, as DNA: TGTGCCAGCAGCCAGGACAGGGGGAACACCGGGGAGCTGTTTTTT.

This chain links TRBV5-1 with TRBJ2-2; 7 bases fit TRBD2. The CDR3 loop spans 15 amino acids. Trimming took 7 bases from V and 7 from J; bases not matched to a gene: 13. Germline V CDR1 and CDR2: SGHRS, YFSETQ. The CDR3 loop reads CASRYAGVASGELFF. The CDR3 coding sequence is TGCGCCAGCCGGTACGCGGGAGTTGCCAGCGGGGAGCTGTTTTTT.

This clone was detected only once. The chain's CDR3 is CASGLTDGTASSYEQYF. CDR3 coding DNA: TGTGCTAGTGGTTTGACCGATGGGACAGCGAGCTCCTACGAGCAGTACTTC. The chain couples TRBV12-5 to TRBJ2-7, with 7 bases matching TRBD1. V dropped 2 bases and J dropped 0; count of bases not matched to a gene: 10. The germline V gene has CDR1 LGHNT and CDR2 FRNRAP. The CDR3 runs 17 residues.

The chain uses TRBV28 and TRBJ2-2; unclear D gene. The germline V gene has CDR1 MDHEN and CDR2 SYDVKM. Trimming stripped 4 bases from V and 4 bases from J, with 4 bases between. The CDR3 is 12 amino acids. Here the CDR3 reads CASSSFTGELFF. For the CDR3, the DNA is TGTGCCAGCAGTTCATTCACCGGGGAGCTGTTTTTT.

The chain recombines TRBV5-4 with TRBJ1-1, with D possibly matching TRBD1 (6 bases). Germline lookup yields CDR1 SGHNT and CDR2 YYREEE (reference sequence). The CDR3 length is 17 residues. V was cut by 3 bases and J by 0 bases, with 18 bases left in between. For the CDR3, the DNA is TGTGCCAGCAGCTCAACAGGGAGGGGAGCTATGAACACTGAAGCTTTCTTT. Translated: CASSSTGRGAMNTEAFF.

This rearrangement joins TRBV27 to TRBJ2-6; 7 bases agree with TRBD1. Germline CDR1 is MNHEY and CDR2 is SMNVEV (reference sequence). J lost 4 bases, V lost 4 bases, and 7 bases had no gene match. The CDR3 is 16 amino acids. The CDR3 protein is CASSSRGRGGANVLTF. The CDR3 nucleotides read TGTGCCAGCAGTTCAAGGGGGCGTGGGGGGGCCAACGTCCTGACTTTC. Complete variable domain (other parts from reference TRBV27 and TRBJ2-6): EAQVTQNPRYLITVTGKKLTVTCSQNMNHEYMSWYRQDPGLGLRQIYYSMNVEVTDKGDVPEGYKVSRKEKRNFPLILESPSPNQTSLYFCASSSRGRGGANVLTFGAGSRLTVL.

This CDR3 reads CASSHGLAVPYEQYF. CDR3 bases: TGTGCCAGCAGCCATGGACTAGCAGTACCCTACGAGCAGTACTTC. The chain links TRBV14 to TRBJ2-7; 8 bases are shared with TRBD2. The CDR3 covers 15 residues. V gave up 3 bases and J gave up 2 bases; unmatched junction bases: 6. Germline V gene lookup returns CDR1 SGHDN and CDR2 FVKESK.

V usage is TRBV3-1 (or the pseudogene TRBV3-2) and J usage is TRBJ2-3; D unclear. Germline CDR1 is LGHDT and CDR2 is YNNKEL (reference sequence). This CDR3 contains 14 residues. V was trimmed by 1 base and J by 3 bases, leaving 8 bases between them. The CDR3 nucleotides read TGTGCCAGCAGCCAAGTGTCGGAGACAGATACGCAGTATTTT. Translated, it gives CASSQVSETDTQYF.

The CDR3 here is CASSVDGQGIYNEQFF. The CDR3 region has the DNA TGTGCCAGCAGCGTAGATGGACAGGGGATCTACAATGAGCAGTTCTTC. The V call is TRBV9, the J call TRBJ2-1; 9 nucleotides match TRBD1. Germline V gives CDR1 SGDLS, CDR2 YYNGEE. CDR3 length: 16 residues. The J segment lost 3 bases and the V segment lost 0 bases, leaving 4 bases of the junction unmatched. Full variable domain (missing parts from reference TRBV9 and TRBJ2-1): DSGVTQTPKHLITATGQRVTLRCSPRSGDLSVYWYQQSLDQGLQFLIQYYNGEERAKGNILERFSAQQFPDLHSELNLSSLELGDSALYFCASSVDGQGIYNEQFFGPGTRLTVL.

This clone appeared a few times. This chain links TRBV3-1 (or the pseudogene TRBV3-2) with TRBJ1-5; tentatively, D is TRBD1 (5 bases). This CDR3 region has 15 residues. V lost 3 bases, J lost 5 bases, and 14 bases lay in between. Germline V gene sequence: CDR1 LGHDT, CDR2 YNNKEL (reference sequence). This chain's CDR3 is CASSQGLGDYQPQHF. CDR3 nucleotides: TGTGCCAGCAGCCAGGGCCTAGGGGACTATCAGCCCCAGCATTTT.

J is TRBJ2-1 and V is TRBV2; possibly TRBD1 for D (5 bases). The V end lost 4 bases, the J end lost 4 bases, and 11 bases lay between the germline ends. Germline values: CDR1 SNHLY, CDR2 FYNNEI. The CDR3 consists of 14 residues. The CDR3 is CASSGVRVYNEQFF. CDR3 nucleotides: TGTGCCAGCAGTGGGGTCAGGGTGTACAATGAGCAGTTCTTC.

This chain joins TRBV3-1 (or the pseudogene TRBV3-2) and TRBJ1-1; TRBD1 might be the D (5 bases). Trimming pared 1 base from V and 1 base from J, leaving 10 bases between. The CDR3 has 15 amino acids. Germline V CDR1 and CDR2: LGHDT, YNNKEL (reference sequence). The CDR3: CASSQGGGRNTEAFF. The CDR3 region has the DNA TGTGCCAGCAGCCAAGGGGGGGGTCGGAACACTGAAGCTTTCTTT.

The V and J genes are TRBV6-2 or TRBV6-3 and TRBJ2-5, with D possibly being TRBD1 (6 bases). The CDR3 sequence is 14 residues long. Germline CDR1 and CDR2: MNHEY and SVGEGT. The germline V and J ends were trimmed by 4 bases and 7 bases, with 16 bases remaining between them. The CDR3 here is CASSSGQPGTTQYF. The DNA of the CDR3 is TGTGCCAGCAGTTCAGGACAGCCCGGGACGACCCAGTACTTC.

The V and J genes are TRBV11-3 and TRBJ1-5; possible D gene TRBD1, 5 bases. In germline, CDR1 is SGHNT, CDR2 YENEEA. The CDR3 is 18 amino acids. V was pared by 5 bases and J by 4 bases, with 24 bases between. CDR3 coding DNA: TGTGCCAGCAGCCATAATACGCAATTCGACAGAAAAAATCAGCCCCAGCATTTT. It translates to CASSHNTQFDRKNQPQHF.